This paragraph reports one T cell receptor (beta chain). Its antigen is unknown. Within one base of it there is no much larger clone, and no base qualities were kept. This sample was included in a study of blood T cell repertoires in COVID-19 (TCRdb year 2020). The study in broad terms: The collaborator samples originated in the United States, Italy and Spain and spanned the acute and convalescent phases of COVID-19. The prospective study material was composed of cDNA or gDNA derived from T cells, B-cell-depleted T cells, or PBMCs. Deeply sampled blood TCRbeta repertoires from subjects exposed to, actively infected with, or recovered from COVID-19 were included in the dataset. The repertoires were released in a freely available public database intended as a resource for research on the immune response to SARS-CoV-2. The samples were drawn from the first 160 participants of the ongoing ImmuneRACE study and from 1,254 subjects provided by 6 global collaborators. A de-identified subject ID, COVID-19 status, age in years and sex were almost always included in the sample metadata. Where HLA class I and class II types were available, the types were taken from metadata supplied by the sample provider, not from assay-based typing. Results and caveats for the whole study, not just this receptor: Clinical and demographic metadata were provided uncurated, with the amount varying by source and participant.

The immunoSEQ Assay, a bias-controlled multiplex PCR, was used to amplify TCRbeta CDR3 regions from genomic DNA. The original pipeline was this. Nucleated cell counts per sample were estimated from amplification of reference gene primers within the assay. Sequence reads were collapsed and filtered to measure the absolute abundance of every unique TCRbeta CDR3 rearrangement. For each sample, productive Simpson clonality was calculated as the square root of Simpson's diversity index across productive rearrangements. TCRdb obtained this table from immuneACCESS and retained in-frame rearrangements with V and J assigned. These tables miss some clones; where compared with another copy, unresolved V genes account for less than half of the shortfall, and the remainder is unexplained. The V and J calls and clone size were taken over from that table, and D and trimming were inferred from the DNA. The sample table holds about 260,000 clones, of which about 85% were seen once. The ten largest clones capture approximately 3% of the sample.

In the prospective study, participants were about 18 to 90 years old, resided in about two dozen geographic areas of the United States, and were enrolled through a virtual design. Cohort assignment in the prospective study relied on participant-reported clinical history from a screening survey and a study questionnaire. Recovered participants in ImmuneRACE Cohort 3 were defined as having two consecutive negative NP/OP PCR tests, clearance from a healthcare professional, or resolution of symptoms. In the prospective study, whole blood, serum and a nasopharyngeal or oropharyngeal swab were collected from each participant by mobile phlebotomists. Participants in the prospective study had the option to provide additional blood draws and questionnaires over a 2-month period. Prospective study blood samples were shipped either frozen or at room temperature before DNA extraction. The germline V gene (reference sequence) supplies CDR1 SGHKS and CDR2 YYEKEE. V loses 3 bases at its end and J loses 2 bases; junction bases beyond the gene matches: 17. From cysteine to phenylalanine, the CDR3 is 19 amino acids long. Just CDR3 DNA is preserved here, 57 bases in frame from base 1.

The receptor was isolated from a woman aged 45-59 years who had recovered from COVID-19. The chain is encoded by TRBV5-5 joined to TRBJ1-5; 7 of the junction bases match TRBD1. Sequenced material: PBMCs or T cells enriched from blood (not recorded which). The nucleotide sequence reads as follows: TGTGCCAGCAGCTCAAATTGGGTCAGGGGGAGGTACGGCAATCAGCCCCAGCATTTT. Its amino acids are CASSSNWVRGRYGNQPQHF.